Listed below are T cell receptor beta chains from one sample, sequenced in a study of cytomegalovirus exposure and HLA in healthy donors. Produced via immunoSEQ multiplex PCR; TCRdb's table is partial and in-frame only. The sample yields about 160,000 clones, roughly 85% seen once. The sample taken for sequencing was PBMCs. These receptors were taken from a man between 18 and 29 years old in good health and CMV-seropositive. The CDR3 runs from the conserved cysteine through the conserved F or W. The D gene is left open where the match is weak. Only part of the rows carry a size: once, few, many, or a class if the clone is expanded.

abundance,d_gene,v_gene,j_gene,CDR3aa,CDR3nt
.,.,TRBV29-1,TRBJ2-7,CSSLTEPGQSPSYEQYF,TGCAGCTCGCTGACAGAGCCGGGACAATCCCCCTCCTACGAGCAGTACTTC
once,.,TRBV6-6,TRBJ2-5,CASSYPGGETQYF,TGTGCCAGCAGTTACCCTGGCGGGGAGACCCAGTACTTC
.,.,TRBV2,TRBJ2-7,CASSEAPGSEQYF,TGTGCCAGCAGTGAAGCGCCAGGTAGCGAGCAGTACTTC
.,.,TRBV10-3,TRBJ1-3,CAISTTIQGNTIYF,TGTGCCATCAGTACGACAATACAGGGAAACACCATATATTTT
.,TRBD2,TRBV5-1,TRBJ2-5,CASSPGGGKETQYF,TGCGCCAGCAGCCCTGGCGGGGGAAAGGAGACCCAGTACTTC
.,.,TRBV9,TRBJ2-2,CASSTGGELFF,TGTGCCAGCAGCACTGGCGGGGAGCTGTTTTTT
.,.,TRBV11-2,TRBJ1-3,CASSLDLRGAGNTIYF,TGTGCCAGCAGCTTAGACTTGCGGGGCGCTGGAAACACCATATATTTT
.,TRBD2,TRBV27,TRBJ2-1,CASSRSGDYNEQFF,TGTGCCAGCAGTCGTAGCGGGGACTACAATGAGCAGTTCTTC
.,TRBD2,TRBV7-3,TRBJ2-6,CASSSNSGGATGANVLTF,TGTGCCAGCAGCTCCAATAGCGGGGGGGCTACTGGGGCCAACGTCCTGACTTTC
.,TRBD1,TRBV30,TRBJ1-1,CAWRRTGLNMNTEAFF,TGTGCCTGGAGGCGGACAGGCCTAAACATGAACACTGAAGCTTTCTTT
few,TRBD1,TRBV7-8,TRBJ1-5,CASSFRGDRASINQPQHF,TGTGCCAGCAGCTTTAGGGGGGACAGGGCCTCGATCAATCAGCCCCAGCATTTT
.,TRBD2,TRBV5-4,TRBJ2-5,CASSLGGSSGGAQETQYF,TGTGCCAGCAGCTTGGGGGGATCTAGCGGGGGGGCCCAAGAGACCCAGTACTTC
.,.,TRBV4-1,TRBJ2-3,CASSQQGRSTDTQYF,TGCGCCAGCAGCCAACAGGGGAGAAGCACAGATACGCAGTATTTT
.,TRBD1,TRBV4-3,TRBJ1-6,CASSQARPGQGGSPLHF,TGCGCCAGCAGCCAAGCCAGACCTGGACAGGGAGGTTCACCCCTCCACTTT
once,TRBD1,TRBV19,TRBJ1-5,CASSLKTGVANQPQHF,TGTGCCAGTAGTTTAAAGACAGGGGTGGCCAATCAGCCCCAGCATTTT
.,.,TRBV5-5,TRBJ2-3,CASSLRRVTDTQYF,TGTGCCAGCAGCTTACGCAGGGTCACAGATACGCAGTATTTT
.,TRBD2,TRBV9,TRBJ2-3,CASSVASGHTDTQYF,TGTGCCAGCAGCGTAGCTAGCGGACACACAGATACGCAGTATTTT